This T cell receptor (beta chain) came from a study of cytomegalovirus exposure and HLA in healthy donors. Broader study findings: The study flagged around 160 TCR beta chains as cytomegalovirus-associated. Several of the most significant clusters appeared linked to common viral pathogens, based on a later analysis.

The CDR3 runs 14 residues. The V and J ends lost 10 bases and 7 bases, in that order; junction bases with no gene match: 9. Germline lookup yields CDR1 SNHLY and CDR2 FYNNEI. As regards this clone: What it binds is not known. Other DNA sequences in this specimen translate into the identical CDR3.

The primer mix had 60 Vbeta and 13 Jbeta primers. The repertoire was sequenced with immunoSEQ multiplex PCR; TCRdb's copy has only in-frame clones and lacks some. The listing contains 120,000 to 150,000 clones. The source is a woman between 18 and 30 years old in good health and CMV-seronegative. The chain employs TRBV2 and TRBJ2-7, with TRBD2 identical over 14 bases. Specimen: PBMCs. The CDR3 sequence is CATGGLAGVGEQYF. CDR3 coding DNA: TGTGCCACAGGGGGACTAGCGGGGGTGGGGGAGCAGTACTTC.